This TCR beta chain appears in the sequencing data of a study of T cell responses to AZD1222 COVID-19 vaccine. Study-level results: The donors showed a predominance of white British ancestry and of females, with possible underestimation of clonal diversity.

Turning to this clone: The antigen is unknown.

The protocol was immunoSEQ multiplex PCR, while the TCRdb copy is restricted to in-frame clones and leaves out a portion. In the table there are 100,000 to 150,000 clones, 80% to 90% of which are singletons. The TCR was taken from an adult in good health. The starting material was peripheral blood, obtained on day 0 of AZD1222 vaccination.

Written as DNA, the CDR3 is TGTGCCAGCCTTAGTGGGGAGTTCGGCACAAACACTGAAGCTTTCTTT. Translated, it gives CASLSGEFGTNTEAFF. V gene TRBV2 combines with J gene TRBJ1-1; D unclear. The CDR3 extends over 16 amino acids. From germline, CDR1 is SNHLY and CDR2 FYNNEI. Trimming stripped 8 bases from V and 2 bases from J, with 21 bases between.